The present entry profiles one TCR beta chain with its context. Its target is not known. Germline loops: CDR1 SNHLY, CDR2 FYNNEI. The CDR3 runs to 14 residues. Trimming left V 5 bases short and J 7 bases short, with 12 bases between. The data stem from a study of T cell responses to AZD1222 COVID-19 vaccine. Whole-study findings and limits: Distributed over spike, vaccine-associated CD4 TCRs predominated at 160-218 and 743-854. Two doses of AZD1222 preceded a rise in Spike-specific TCR breadth and depth.

Here immunoSEQ multiplex PCR was the method, and the copy in TCRdb shows in-frame clones only, minus some. The sample comprises some 130,000 clones, under 95% of which are singletons, and about 9.1% rests with the top ten. The sequence was collected from an adult in good health. Sequenced here: peripheral blood, sampled on day 0 of AZD1222 vaccination. The chain is built from TRBV2 and TRBJ1-6; D is unclear. The CDR3 DNA follows: TGTGCCAGCAGTCTACAAATGAAGAATTCACCCCTCCACTTT. As protein: CASSLQMKNSPLHF. The complete variable domain, with remaining parts taken from reference TRBV2 and TRBJ1-6, reads EPEVTQTPSHQVTQMGQEVILRCVPISNHLYFYWYRQILGQKVEFLVSFYNNEISEKSEIFDDQFSVERPDGSNFTLKIRSTKLEDSAMYFCASSLQMKNSPLHFGNGTRLTVT.